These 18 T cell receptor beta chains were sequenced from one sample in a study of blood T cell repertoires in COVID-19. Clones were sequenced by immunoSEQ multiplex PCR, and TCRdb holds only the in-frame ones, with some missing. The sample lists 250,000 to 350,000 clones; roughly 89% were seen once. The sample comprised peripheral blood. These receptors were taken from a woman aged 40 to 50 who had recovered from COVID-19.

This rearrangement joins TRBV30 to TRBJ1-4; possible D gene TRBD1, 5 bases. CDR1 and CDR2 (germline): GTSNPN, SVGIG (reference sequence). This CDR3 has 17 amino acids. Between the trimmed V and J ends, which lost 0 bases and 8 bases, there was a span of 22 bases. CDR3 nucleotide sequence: TGTGCCTGGAGTGTACGAAAGGCGACAGAGTTCCGAGAAAAACTGTTTTTT. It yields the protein CAWSVRKATEFREKLFF.

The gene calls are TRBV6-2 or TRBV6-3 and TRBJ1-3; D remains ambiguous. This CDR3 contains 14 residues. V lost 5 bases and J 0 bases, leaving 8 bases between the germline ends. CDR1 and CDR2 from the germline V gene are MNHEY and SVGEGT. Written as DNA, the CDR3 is TGTGCCAGCAGTCTCCAAGCCTCTGGAAACACCATATATTTT. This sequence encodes CASSLQASGNTIYF.

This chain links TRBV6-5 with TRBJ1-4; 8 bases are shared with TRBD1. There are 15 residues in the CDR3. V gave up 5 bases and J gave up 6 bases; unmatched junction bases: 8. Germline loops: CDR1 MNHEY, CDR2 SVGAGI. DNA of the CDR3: TGTGCCAGCAGTCTACAGACAGGGGTCGATGAAAAACTGTTTTTT. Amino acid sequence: CASSLQTGVDEKLFF.

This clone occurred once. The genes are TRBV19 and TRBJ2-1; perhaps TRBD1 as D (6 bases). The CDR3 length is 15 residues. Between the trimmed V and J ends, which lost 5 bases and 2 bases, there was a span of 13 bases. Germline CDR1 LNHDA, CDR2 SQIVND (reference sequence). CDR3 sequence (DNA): TGTGCCAGTAGTGCCCCCAGGGGAGCCTACAATGAGCAGTTCTTC. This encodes CASSAPRGAYNEQFF.

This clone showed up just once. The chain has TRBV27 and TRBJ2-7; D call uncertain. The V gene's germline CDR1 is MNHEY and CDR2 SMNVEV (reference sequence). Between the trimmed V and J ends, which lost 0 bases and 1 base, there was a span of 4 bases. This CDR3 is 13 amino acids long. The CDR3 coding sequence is TGTGCCAGCAGTTTATCCCATTCCTACGAGCAGTACTTC. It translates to CASSLSHSYEQYF.

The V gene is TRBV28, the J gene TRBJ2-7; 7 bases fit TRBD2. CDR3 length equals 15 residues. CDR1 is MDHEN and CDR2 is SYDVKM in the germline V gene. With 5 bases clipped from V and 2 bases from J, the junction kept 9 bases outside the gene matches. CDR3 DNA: TGTGCCAGCAGTCCCCCCCCGGGACTAACCTACGAGCAGTACTTC. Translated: CASSPPPGLTYEQYF.

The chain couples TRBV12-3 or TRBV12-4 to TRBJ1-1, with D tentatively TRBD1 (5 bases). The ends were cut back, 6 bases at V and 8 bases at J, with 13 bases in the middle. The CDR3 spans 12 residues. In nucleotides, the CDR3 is TGTGCCAGCAGCCATTGGGGGAGGGAAGCTTTCTTT. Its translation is CASSHWGREAFF.

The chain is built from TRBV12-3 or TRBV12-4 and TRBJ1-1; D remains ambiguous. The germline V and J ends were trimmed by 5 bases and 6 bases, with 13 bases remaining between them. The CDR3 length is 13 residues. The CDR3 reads CASSGLRVAEAFF. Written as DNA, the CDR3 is TGTGCCAGCAGTGGACTGCGAGTGGCTGAAGCTTTCTTT.

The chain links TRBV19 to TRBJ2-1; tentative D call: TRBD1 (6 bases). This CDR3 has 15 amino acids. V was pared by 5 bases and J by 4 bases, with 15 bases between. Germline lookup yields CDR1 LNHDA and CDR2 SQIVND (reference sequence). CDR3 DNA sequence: TGTGCCAGTAGTCTCGAAGACAGGTTATACAATGAGCAGTTCTTC. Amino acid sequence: CASSLEDRLYNEQFF.

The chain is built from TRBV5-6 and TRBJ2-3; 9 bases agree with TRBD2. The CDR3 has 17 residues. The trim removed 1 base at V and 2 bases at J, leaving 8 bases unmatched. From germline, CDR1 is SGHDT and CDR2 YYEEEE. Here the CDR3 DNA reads TGTGCCAGCAGCTTGAGAGCTAGCGGGACCTACACAGATACGCAGTATTTT. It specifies CASSLRASGTYTDTQYF.

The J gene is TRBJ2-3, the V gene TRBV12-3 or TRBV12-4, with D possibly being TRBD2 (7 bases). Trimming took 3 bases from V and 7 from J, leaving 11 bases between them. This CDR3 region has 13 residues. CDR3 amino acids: CASSLGGPYTQYF. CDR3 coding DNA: TGTGCCAGCAGTTTGGGGGGGCCGTATACGCAGTATTTT.

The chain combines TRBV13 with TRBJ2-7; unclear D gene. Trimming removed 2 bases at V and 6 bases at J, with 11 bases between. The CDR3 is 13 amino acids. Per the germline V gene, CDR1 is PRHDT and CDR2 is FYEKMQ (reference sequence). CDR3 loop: CASSLFDTGEQYF. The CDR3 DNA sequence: TGTGCCAGCAGCTTATTCGACACTGGCGAGCAGTACTTC.

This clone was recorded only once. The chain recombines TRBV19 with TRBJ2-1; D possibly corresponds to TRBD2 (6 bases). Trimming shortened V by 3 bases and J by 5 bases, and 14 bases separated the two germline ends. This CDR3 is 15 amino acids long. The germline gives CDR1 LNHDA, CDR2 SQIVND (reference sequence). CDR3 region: CASSISGGPHNEQFF. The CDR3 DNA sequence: TGTGCCAGTAGTATTAGCGGCGGACCCCACAATGAGCAGTTCTTC.

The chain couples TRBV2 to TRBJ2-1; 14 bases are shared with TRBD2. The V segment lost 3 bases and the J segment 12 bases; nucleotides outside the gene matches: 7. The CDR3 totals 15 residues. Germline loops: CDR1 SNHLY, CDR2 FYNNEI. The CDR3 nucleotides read TGTGCCAGCAGTGAGGGGACTAGCGGGAGCAGTGGGCAGTTCTTC. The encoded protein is CASSEGTSGSSGQFF. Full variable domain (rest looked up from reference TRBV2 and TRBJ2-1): EPEVTQTPSHQVTQMGQEVILRCVPISNHLYFYWYRQILGQKVEFLVSFYNNEISEKSEIFDDQFSVERPDGSNFTLKIRSTKLEDSAMYFCASSEGTSGSSGQFFGPGTRLTVL.

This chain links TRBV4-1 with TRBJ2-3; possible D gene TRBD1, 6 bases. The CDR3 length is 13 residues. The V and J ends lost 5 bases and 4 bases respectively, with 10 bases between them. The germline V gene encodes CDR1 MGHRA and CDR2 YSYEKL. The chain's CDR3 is CASSDQGSDTQYF. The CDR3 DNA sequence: TGCGCCAGCAGCGACCAGGGGTCAGATACGCAGTATTTT.

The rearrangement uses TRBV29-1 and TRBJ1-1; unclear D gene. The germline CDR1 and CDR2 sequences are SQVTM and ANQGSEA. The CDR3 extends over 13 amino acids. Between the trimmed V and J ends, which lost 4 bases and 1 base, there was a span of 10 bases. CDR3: CSVAYSQNTEAFF. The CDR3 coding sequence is TGCAGCGTTGCTTACAGCCAGAACACTGAAGCTTTCTTT.

The CDR3: CASSINRYSTDTQYF. The CDR3 DNA is TGTGCCAGTAGTATCAACAGGTACAGCACAGATACGCAGTATTTT. The V call is TRBV19, the J call TRBJ2-3; TRBD1 might be the D (5 bases). The CDR3 consists of 15 residues. Trimming stripped 3 bases from V and 0 bases from J, with 10 bases between. Germline-derived CDR1 and CDR2 are LNHDA and SQIVND (reference sequence).

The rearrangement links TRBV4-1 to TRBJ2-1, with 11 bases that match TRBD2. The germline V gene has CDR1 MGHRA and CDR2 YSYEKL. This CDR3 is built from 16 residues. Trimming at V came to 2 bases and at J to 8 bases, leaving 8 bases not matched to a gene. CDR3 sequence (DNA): TGCGCCAGCAGCCAACCCGGGACTAGCGGAACCGATGAGCAGTTCTTC. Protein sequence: CASSQPGTSGTDEQFF.